A single sample gave rise to the 7 T cell receptor beta chains below, sequenced in a study of T cells in Graves' hyperthyroidism and ophthalmopathy. Amplified TCR beta CDR3 regions derived from RNA transcripts. During a first-round RT-PCR of the TCR CDR3, the HTBI primer set was used. One entry per CDR3 protein results from TCRdb running MiXCR on the multiplex PCR reads. The repertoire includes a few hundred thousand distinct CDR3 sequences, 15% to 17% of them detected once, and almost 8% sits in the top ten. The specimen was blood. Source of these receptors: a woman aged 18-35 years with Graves' hyperthyroidism.

The sample holds many counts of this clonotype. The rearrangement links TRBV5-1 to TRBJ2-7; tentatively, D is TRBD1 or TRBD2 (5 bases each). CDR1 and CDR2 (germline): SGHRS, YFSETQ. The germline V and J ends were trimmed by 5 bases and 4 bases, with 19 bases remaining between them. The CDR3 is 15 amino acids. The CDR3 sequence is CASSYRDGGTYEQYF. The CDR3 bases are TGCGCCAGCAGTTACCGGGACGGAGGAACATACGAGCAGTACTTC.

This clonotype was seen ten or more times. The chain carries TRBV13 and TRBJ2-7; D gene unclear. The CDR3 sequence is 16 residues long. Germline V lookup: CDR1 PRHDT, CDR2 FYEKMQ (reference sequence). Trimming shortened V by 4 bases and J by 0 bases, and 16 bases separated the two germline ends. The CDR3 DNA sequence: TGTGCCAGCAGCTCCCGTGTTGCTCTGAGCTCCTACGAGCAGTACTTC. Translating gives CASSSRVALSSYEQYF.

The genes are TRBV20-1 and TRBJ2-2; no definite D call. The CDR3 is 15 amino acids. From germline, CDR1 is DFQATT and CDR2 SNEGSKA (reference sequence). V was cut by 1 base and J by 8 bases, with 17 bases left in between. Written as DNA, the CDR3 is TGCAGTGCTAGAGCCTTCCGGGCCACGGTTGGGGAGCTGTTTTTT. The encoded protein is CSARAFRATVGELFF.

This clonotype was observed many times. V and J are TRBV7-9 and TRBJ1-2; D might be TRBD1 (6 bases). The CDR3 is 15 residues long. The germline V gene encodes CDR1 SEHNR and CDR2 FQNEAQ (reference sequence). V lost 3 bases and J 0 bases, leaving 11 bases between the germline ends. This CDR3 is CASSFNRDSNYGYTF. The DNA for the CDR3 is TGTGCCAGCAGCTTTAACAGGGACTCTAACTATGGCTACACCTTC.

With regard to this clonotype: Possible read error: a much larger clone is one base away. V gene TRBV7-6 combines with J gene TRBJ2-3; 10 positions agree with TRBD2. The CDR3 spans 16 residues. Germline CDR1 SGHVS, CDR2 FNYEAQ. CDR3 sequence reads: CASSRSTLAGTGTQYF. The CDR3 DNA is TGTGCCAGCAGCCGATCCACACTAGCGGGGACAGGTACGCAGTATTTT.

This rearrangement joins TRBV19 to TRBJ1-1; D call uncertain. The CDR3 consists of 14 residues. V was shortened by 1 base and J by 6 bases, with 12 bases between the two germline ends. From germline, CDR1 is LNHDA and CDR2 SQIVND (reference sequence). The CDR3 here is CASSIVKGTAEAFF. The CDR3 DNA follows: TGTGCCAGTAGTATAGTTAAGGGTACGGCTGAAGCTTTCTTT.

This clonotype has ten or more counts. The chain employs TRBV7-2 and TRBJ1-2, with TRBD1 as a possible D gene (5 bases). The germline V and J ends were trimmed by 5 bases and 2 bases, with 12 bases remaining between them. Germline lookup yields CDR1 SGHTA and CDR2 FQGNSA. This CDR3 spans 14 amino acids. The CDR3 here is CASSRLTANYGYTF. DNA of the CDR3: TGTGCCAGCAGCCGTTTGACAGCGAACTATGGCTACACCTTC.